Given below is one T cell receptor (beta chain) in context. The data derive from a study of CD8 T cells in Susac syndrome. Reverse transcription of roughly 0.45 to 1 ug RNA was performed with random hexamers. An immunoSEQ multiplex PCR generated amplified TCR beta CDR3 products spanning 54 Vbeta and 13 Jbeta. Each CDR3 protein gets one entry after TCRdb re-called the immunoSEQ multiplex PCR reads with MiXCR. The sample lists 150,000 to 200,000 distinct CDR3 sequences, over 85% occurring once. The germline gives CDR1 SEHNR, CDR2 FQNEAQ (reference sequence). The V end was cut by 5 bases, the J end by 4 bases, with 14 bases between. This CDR3 contains 14 residues.

The V gene is TRBV7-9, the J gene TRBJ2-5; the D gene is possibly TRBD1 (8 bases). The sequence was collected from a human donor in good health. The sequencing sample was made of CD4+ T cells from PBMCs. The CDR3 sequence: CASSRTGRGETQYF. DNA of the CDR3: TGTGCCAGCAGCAGGACAGGGAGGGGAGAGACCCAGTACTTC.